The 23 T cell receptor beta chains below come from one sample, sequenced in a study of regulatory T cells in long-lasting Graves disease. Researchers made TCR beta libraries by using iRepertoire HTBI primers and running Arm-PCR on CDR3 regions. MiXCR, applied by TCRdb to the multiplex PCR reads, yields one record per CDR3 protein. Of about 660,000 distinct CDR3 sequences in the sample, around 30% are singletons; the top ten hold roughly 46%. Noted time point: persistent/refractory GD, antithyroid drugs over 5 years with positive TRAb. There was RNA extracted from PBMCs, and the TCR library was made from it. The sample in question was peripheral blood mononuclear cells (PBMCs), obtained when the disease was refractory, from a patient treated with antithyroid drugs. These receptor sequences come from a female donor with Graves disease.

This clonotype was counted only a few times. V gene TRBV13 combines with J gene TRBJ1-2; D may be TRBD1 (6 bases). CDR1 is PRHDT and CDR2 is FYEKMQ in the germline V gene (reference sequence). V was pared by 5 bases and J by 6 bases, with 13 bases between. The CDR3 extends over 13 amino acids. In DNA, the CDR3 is TGTGCCAGCAGCCTTTACAGGGTGGATGGCTACACCTTC. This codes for CASSLYRVDGYTF.

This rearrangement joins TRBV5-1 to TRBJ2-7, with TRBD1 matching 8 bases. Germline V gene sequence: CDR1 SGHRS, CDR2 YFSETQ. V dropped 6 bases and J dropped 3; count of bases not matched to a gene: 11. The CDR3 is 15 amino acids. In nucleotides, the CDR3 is TGCGCCAGCAACCTAAATACCGGGACAGGCTACGAGCAGTACTTC. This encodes CASNLNTGTGYEQYF.

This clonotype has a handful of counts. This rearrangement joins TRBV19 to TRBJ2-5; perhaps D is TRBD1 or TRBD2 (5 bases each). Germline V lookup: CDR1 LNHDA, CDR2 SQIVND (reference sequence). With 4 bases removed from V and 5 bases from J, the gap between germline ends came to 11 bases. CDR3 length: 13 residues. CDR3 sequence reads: CASSTGTVETQYF. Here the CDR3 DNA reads TGTGCCAGTAGTACAGGGACCGTGGAGACCCAGTACTTC.

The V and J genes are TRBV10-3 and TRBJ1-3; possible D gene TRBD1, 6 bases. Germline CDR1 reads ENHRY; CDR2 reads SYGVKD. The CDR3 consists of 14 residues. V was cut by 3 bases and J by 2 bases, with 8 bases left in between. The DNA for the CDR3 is TGTGCCATCAGTGAAGGGACAACTGGAAACACCATATATTTT. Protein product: CAISEGTTGNTIYF.

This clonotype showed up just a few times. This CDR3 is CAWSLQEKLFF. CDR3 nucleotide sequence: TGTGCCTGGAGTCTCCAAGAAAAACTGTTTTTT. The V call is TRBV30, the J call TRBJ1-4; D unclear. V was trimmed by 2 bases and J by 8 bases, leaving 6 bases between them. Germline assignment: CDR1 GTSNPN and CDR2 SVGIG (reference sequence). The CDR3 loop spans 11 amino acids.

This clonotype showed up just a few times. The CDR3, as DNA: TGTGCTAGTGCCGAAGGGTGGGAAGCTTTCTTT. Its protein product is CASAEGWEAFF. The chain joins TRBV12-5 to TRBJ1-1; D ambiguous. The CDR3 is 11 amino acids. Trimming took off 7 bases at V and 8 bases at J, with 11 bases between the two ends. Germline CDR1 is LGHNT and CDR2 is FRNRAP.

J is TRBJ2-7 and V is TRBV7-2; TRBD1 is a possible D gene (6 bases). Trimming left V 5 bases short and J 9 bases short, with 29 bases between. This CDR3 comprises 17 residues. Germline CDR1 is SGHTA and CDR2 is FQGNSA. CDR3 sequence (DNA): TGTGCCAGCAGCCCCATCCCACCCGGGACATTGAATTTTGGGCAGTACTTC. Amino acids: CASSPIPPGTLNFGQYF.

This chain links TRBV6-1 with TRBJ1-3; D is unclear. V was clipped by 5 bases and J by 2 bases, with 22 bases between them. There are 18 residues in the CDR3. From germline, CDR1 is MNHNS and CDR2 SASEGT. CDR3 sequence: CASSPLFGEGDTGNTIYF. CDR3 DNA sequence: TGTGCCAGCAGTCCTCTATTCGGGGAGGGAGACACTGGAAACACCATATATTTT.

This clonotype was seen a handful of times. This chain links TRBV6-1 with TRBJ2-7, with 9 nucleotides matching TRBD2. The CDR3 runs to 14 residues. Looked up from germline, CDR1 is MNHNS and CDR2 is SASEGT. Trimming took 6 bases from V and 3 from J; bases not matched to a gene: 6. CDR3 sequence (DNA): TGTGCCAGCAGAAATAGCGGGAGAGGCTACGAGCAGTACTTC. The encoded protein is CASRNSGRGYEQYF.

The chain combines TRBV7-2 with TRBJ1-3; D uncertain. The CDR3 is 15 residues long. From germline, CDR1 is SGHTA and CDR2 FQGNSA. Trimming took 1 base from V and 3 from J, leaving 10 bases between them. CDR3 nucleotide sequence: TGTGCCAGCAGCTTAGGCATCGGCTATGGAAACACCATATATTTT. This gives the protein CASSLGIGYGNTIYF.

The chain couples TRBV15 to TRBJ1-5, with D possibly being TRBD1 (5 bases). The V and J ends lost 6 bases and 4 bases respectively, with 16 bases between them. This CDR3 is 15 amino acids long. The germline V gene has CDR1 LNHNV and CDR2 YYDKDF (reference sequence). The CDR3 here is CATRLDIELNQPQHF. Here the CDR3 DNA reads TGTGCCACCAGGTTGGACATAGAACTAAATCAGCCCCAGCATTTT.

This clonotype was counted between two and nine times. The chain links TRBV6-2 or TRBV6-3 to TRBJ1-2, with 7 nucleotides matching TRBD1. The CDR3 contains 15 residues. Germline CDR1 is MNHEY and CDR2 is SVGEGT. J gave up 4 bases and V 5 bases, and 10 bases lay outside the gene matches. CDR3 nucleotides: TGTGCCAGCAGTGAAGCAGCAGGGGGGAGCTATGGCTACACCTTC. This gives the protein CASSEAAGGSYGYTF.

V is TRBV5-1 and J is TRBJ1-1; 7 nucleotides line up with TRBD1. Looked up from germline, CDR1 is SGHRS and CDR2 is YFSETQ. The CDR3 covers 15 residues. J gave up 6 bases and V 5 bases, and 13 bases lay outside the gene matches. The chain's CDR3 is CASRKVQSGGSEAFF. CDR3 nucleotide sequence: TGCGCCAGCAGAAAAGTCCAATCAGGGGGATCTGAAGCTTTCTTT.

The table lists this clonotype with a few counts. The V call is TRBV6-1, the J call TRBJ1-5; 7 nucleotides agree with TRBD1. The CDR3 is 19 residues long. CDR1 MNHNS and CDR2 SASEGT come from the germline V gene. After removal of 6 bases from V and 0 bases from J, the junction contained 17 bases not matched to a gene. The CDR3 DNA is TGTGCCAGCAGGCGGCCCAGGGGGGGGACTGACGATAGCAATCAGCCCCAGCATTTT. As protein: CASRRPRGGTDDSNQPQHF.

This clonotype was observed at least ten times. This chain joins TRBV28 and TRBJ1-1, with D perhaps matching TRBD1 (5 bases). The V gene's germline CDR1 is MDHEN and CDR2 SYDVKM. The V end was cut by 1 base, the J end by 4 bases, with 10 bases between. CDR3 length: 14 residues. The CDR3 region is CASSLFPGRTEAFF. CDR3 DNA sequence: TGTGCCAGCAGTTTATTCCCAGGGCGCACTGAAGCTTTCTTT.

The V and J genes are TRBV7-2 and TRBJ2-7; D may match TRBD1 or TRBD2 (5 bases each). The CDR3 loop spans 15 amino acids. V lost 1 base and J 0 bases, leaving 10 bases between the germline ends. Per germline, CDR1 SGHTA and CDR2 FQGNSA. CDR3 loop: CASSLVSDSSYEQYF. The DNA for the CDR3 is TGTGCCAGCAGCTTAGTTAGCGACAGCTCCTACGAGCAGTACTTC.

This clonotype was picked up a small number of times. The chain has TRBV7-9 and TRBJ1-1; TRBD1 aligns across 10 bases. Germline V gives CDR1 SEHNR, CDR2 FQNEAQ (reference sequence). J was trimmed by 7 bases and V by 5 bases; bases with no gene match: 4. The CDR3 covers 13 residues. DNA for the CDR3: TGTGCCAGCAGCCGGGACAGGGGAGTTGAAGCTTTCTTT. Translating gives CASSRDRGVEAFF. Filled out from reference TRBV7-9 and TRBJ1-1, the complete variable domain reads DTGVSQNPRHKITKRGQNVTFRCDPISEHNRLYWYRQTLGQGPEFLTYFQNEAQLEKSRLLSDRFSAERPKGSFSTLEIQRTEQGDSAMYLCASSRDRGVEAFFGQGTRLTVV.

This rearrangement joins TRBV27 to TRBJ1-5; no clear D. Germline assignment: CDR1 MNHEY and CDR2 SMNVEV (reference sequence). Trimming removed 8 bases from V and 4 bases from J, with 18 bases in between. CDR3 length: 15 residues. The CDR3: CASGTQTFLNQPQHF. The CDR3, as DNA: TGTGCCAGCGGAACCCAGACGTTCCTTAATCAGCCCCAGCATTTT.

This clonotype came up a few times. The CDR3 here is CASSFSFSGGGPSETQYF. Written as DNA, the CDR3 is TGTGCCAGCAGCTTTTCCTTTAGCGGGGGAGGGCCGTCAGAGACCCAGTACTTC. This chain links TRBV7-2 with TRBJ2-5; 9 bases map to TRBD2. Trimming took 3 bases from V and 4 from J; bases not matched to a gene: 15. CDR1 is SGHTA, CDR2 FQGNSA, per germline. The CDR3 spans 18 residues. Full variable domain (missing parts from reference TRBV7-2 and TRBJ2-5): GAGVSQSPSNKVTEKGKDVELRCDPISGHTALYWYRQSLGQGLEFLIYFQGNSAPDKSGLPSDRFSAERTGGSVSTLTIQRTQQEDSAVYLCASSFSFSGGGPSETQYFGPGTRLLVL.

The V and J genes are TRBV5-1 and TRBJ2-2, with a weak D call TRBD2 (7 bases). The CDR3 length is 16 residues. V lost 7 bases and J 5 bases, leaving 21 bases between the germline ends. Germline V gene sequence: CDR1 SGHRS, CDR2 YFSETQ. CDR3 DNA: TGCGCCAGCTTCATGGCCGGGGGGCGGAAAACCGGGGAGCTGTTTTTT. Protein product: CASFMAGGRKTGELFF.

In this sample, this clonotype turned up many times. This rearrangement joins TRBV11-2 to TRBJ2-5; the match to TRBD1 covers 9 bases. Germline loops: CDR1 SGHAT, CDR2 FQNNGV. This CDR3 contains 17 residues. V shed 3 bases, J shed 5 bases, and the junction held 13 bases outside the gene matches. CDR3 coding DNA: TGTGCCAGCAGCTTGGTGCTCACCGGGACAGGGAGTGAGACCCAGTACTTC. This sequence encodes CASSLVLTGTGSETQYF.

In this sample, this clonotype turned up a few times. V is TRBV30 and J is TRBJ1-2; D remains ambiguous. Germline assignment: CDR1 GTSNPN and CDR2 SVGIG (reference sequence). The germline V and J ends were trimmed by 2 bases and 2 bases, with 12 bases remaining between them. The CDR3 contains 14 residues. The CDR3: CAWSPLGENYGYTF. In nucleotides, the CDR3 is TGTGCCTGGAGTCCACTAGGCGAGAACTATGGCTACACCTTC.

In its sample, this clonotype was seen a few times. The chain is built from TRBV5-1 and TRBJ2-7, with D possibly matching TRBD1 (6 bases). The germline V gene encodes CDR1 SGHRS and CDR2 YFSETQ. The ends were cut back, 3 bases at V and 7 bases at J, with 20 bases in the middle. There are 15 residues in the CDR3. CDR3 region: CASSYAGRGNWEQYF. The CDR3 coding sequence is TGCGCCAGCAGCTACGCCGGCAGGGGAAATTGGGAGCAGTACTTC. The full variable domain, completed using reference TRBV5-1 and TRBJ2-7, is KAGVTQTPRYLIKTRGQQVTLSCSPISGHRSVSWYQQTPGQGLQFLFEYFSETQRNKGNFPGRFSGRQFSNSRSEMNVSTLELGDSALYLCASSYAGRGNWEQYFGPGTRLTVT.